This T cell receptor (beta chain) was sequenced for a study of vaccination and CD4 T cells after COVID-19. Study summary: Of the convalescent patients, who were SARS-CoV-2 positive by nasal swab PCR, about ten had mild and one severe disease.

The treatment here: approximately 10-day PBMC culture with coronavirus spike peptide pools or control peptides (ViraFEST assay). CDR1 and CDR2 from the germline V gene are SEHNR and FQNEAQ (reference sequence). The germline V and J ends were trimmed by 1 base and 8 bases, with 17 bases remaining between them. The CDR3 has 15 residues. An Oncomine TCR Beta short-read assay was used to sequence the DNA from cultured CD4+ T cells. TCRdb re-called the PCR reads with MiXCR, one entry per CDR3 protein. The profile shows around 13,000 distinct CDR3 sequences, 55% of them singletons. Points on this clonotype: Its antigen is currently unknown.

This receptor was identified in a human donor who had recovered from COVID-19. The material was CD4+ T cells from blood, cultured in vitro, obtained before SARS-CoV-2 vaccination. The genes are TRBV7-9 and TRBJ1-2; no definite D call. This CDR3 reads CASSLGSLDLEGYTF. The CDR3 DNA reads as TGTGCCAGCAGCTTAGGAAGTTTAGACCTTGAGGGCTACACCTTC.